This T cell receptor beta chain comes out of a study of blood T cell repertoires in COVID-19. Sequencing was performed with immunoSEQ multiplex PCR; in TCRdb, only in-frame clones are kept and a portion is missing. The sample includes approximately 94,000 clones, under 90% of them seen just once. In its sample, this clone was seen once. The receptor comes from a human donor in a cohort sampled during active COVID-19. Sequencing used peripheral blood.

CDR3 sequence reads: CASSPRGPGTDNYGYTF. The CDR3 coding sequence is TGTGCCAGCTCACCACGGGGGCCCGGGACAGACAACTATGGCTACACCTTC. The chain recombines TRBV18 with TRBJ1-2; 7 bases match TRBD1. The CDR3 sequence is 17 residues long. The J segment lost 2 bases and the V segment lost 1 base, leaving 10 bases of the junction unmatched. Germline lookup yields CDR1 KGHSH and CDR2 LQKENI.